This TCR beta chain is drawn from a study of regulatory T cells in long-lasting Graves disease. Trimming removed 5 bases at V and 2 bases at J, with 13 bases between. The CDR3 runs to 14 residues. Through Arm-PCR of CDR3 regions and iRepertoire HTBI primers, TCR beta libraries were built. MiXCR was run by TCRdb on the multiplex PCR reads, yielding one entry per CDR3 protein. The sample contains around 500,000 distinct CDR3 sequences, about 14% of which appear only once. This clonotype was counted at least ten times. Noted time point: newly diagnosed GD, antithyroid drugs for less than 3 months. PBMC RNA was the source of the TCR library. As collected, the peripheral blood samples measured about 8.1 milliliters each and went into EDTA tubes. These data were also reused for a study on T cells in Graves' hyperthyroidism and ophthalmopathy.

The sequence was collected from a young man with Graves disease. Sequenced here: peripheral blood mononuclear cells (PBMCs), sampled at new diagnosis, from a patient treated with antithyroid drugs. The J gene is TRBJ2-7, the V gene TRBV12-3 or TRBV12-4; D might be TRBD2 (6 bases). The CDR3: CASSPGSSAYEQYF. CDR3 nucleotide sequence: TGTGCCAGCAGTCCCGGATCTAGCGCCTACGAGCAGTACTTC.